These 21 T cell receptor beta chains were sequenced from one sample in a study of CD4 T cells in relation to SARS-CoV-2 and coronaviruses. CD4+ T cells from unexposed donors were obtained before the COVID-19 pandemic (2011-2018). Isolation of CD4+ T cells took place after about 10 days in culture. Antigens for these TCRs are unknown. Data came from immunoSEQ multiplex PCR; TCRdb stores just in-frame clones and leaves some out. The sample has roughly 17,000 clones; around 77% are singletons. Specimen: CD4+ T cells from PBMCs, cultured in vitro. These receptor sequences come from a human donor in good health.

The chain carries TRBV19 and TRBJ2-5; D is undetermined. The CDR3 consists of 12 residues. From germline, CDR1 is LNHDA and CDR2 SQIVND (reference sequence). V gave up 0 bases and J gave up 5 bases, with 4 bases separating them. The CDR3 nucleotides read TGTGCCAGTAGTATAGATGGGGAGACCCAGTACTTC. This encodes CASSIDGETQYF.

This chain joins TRBV30 and TRBJ2-2, with 7 bases identical to TRBD1. From germline, CDR1 is GTSNPN and CDR2 SVGIG (reference sequence). The CDR3 is made up of 13 amino acids. V trimming: 4 bases; J trimming: 3 bases; junction bases outside the gene matches: 2. The CDR3 spells CAWTDRHTGELFF. The DNA of the CDR3 is TGTGCCTGGACGGACAGGCACACCGGGGAGCTGTTTTTT.

The chain couples TRBV6-5 to TRBJ2-7; D ambiguous. CDR1 is MNHEY, CDR2 SVGAGI, per germline. This CDR3 is built from 12 residues. V was pared by 9 bases and J by 0 bases, with 9 bases between. The CDR3 is CASSRNSYEQYF. CDR3 nucleotide sequence: TGTGCCAGTTCCAGGAACTCCTACGAGCAGTACTTC.

This clone was recorded only once. The chain recombines TRBV18 with TRBJ2-2, with D uncertain. The CDR3 runs 15 residues. Germline CDR1 KGHSH, CDR2 LQKENI. With 3 bases removed from V and 1 base from J, the gap between germline ends came to 9 bases. The CDR3 coding sequence is TGTGCCAGCTCACCCGTAGATTTGAACACCGGGGAGCTGTTTTTT. Protein product: CASSPVDLNTGELFF.

This chain connects TRBV7-8 to TRBJ2-2; maybe TRBD1 (6 bases). Germline lookup yields CDR1 SGHVS and CDR2 FQNEAQ. The ends were cut back, 1 base at V and 1 base at J, with 10 bases in the middle. The CDR3 is 16 residues long. The CDR3 protein is CASSLDAQGNTGELFF. CDR3 DNA: TGTGCCAGCAGCTTAGATGCACAGGGGAACACCGGGGAGCTGTTTTTT.

CDR3 nucleotide sequence: TGTGCCAGCAGCCCCCAGGGCAATGGCTACACCTTC. It yields the protein CASSPQGNGYTF. The chain is built from TRBV3-1 (or the pseudogene TRBV3-2) and TRBJ1-2; TRBD1 might be the D (5 bases). Trimming left V 4 bases short and J 6 bases short, with 9 bases between. The CDR3 spans 12 residues. CDR1 and CDR2 (germline): LGHDT, YNNKEL (reference sequence).

This sequence joins TRBV6-5 and TRBJ1-2; no definite D call. Germline CDR1 MNHEY, CDR2 SVGAGI. The CDR3 is 14 residues long. V lost 6 bases to trimming and J lost 8 bases, with 19 bases between them. Here the CDR3 reads CASSPLQPTMGYTF. Written as DNA, the CDR3 is TGTGCCAGCAGCCCCCTCCAGCCTACTATGGGCTACACCTTC.

The rearrangement links TRBV15 to TRBJ1-1; D call uncertain. Trimming stripped 0 bases from V and 0 bases from J, with 5 bases between. The germline CDR1 and CDR2 sequences are LNHNV and YYDKDF (reference sequence). The CDR3 has 14 residues. CDR3 protein: CATSRDGLNTEAFF. The CDR3 DNA reads as TGTGCCACCAGCAGAGACGGTTTGAACACTGAAGCTTTCTTT. Supplemented by reference TRBV15 and TRBJ1-1, the full variable domain reads DAMVIQNPRYQVTQFGKPVTLSCSQTLNHNVMYWYQQKSSQAPKLLFHYYDKDFNNEADTPDNFQSRRPNTSFCFLDIRSPGLGDTAMYLCATSRDGLNTEAFFGQGTRLTVV.

The sample holds a few counts of this clone. The rearrangement uses TRBV2 and TRBJ2-7, with D possibly TRBD2 on 6 matching bases. Germline V gene data show CDR1 as SNHLY and CDR2 as FYNNEI. Trimming pared 9 bases from V and 7 bases from J, leaving 19 bases between. This CDR3 is 13 amino acids long. CDR3 bases: TGTGCCAGGCGCGGGGCAGGAGGAGTGGAGCAGTACTTC. It encodes CARRGAGGVEQYF.

This clone was recorded only once. The rearrangement links TRBV30 to TRBJ2-7; 8 bases are shared with TRBD1. V was clipped by 3 bases and J by 3 bases; unmatched bases: 4. Germline CDR1 GTSNPN, CDR2 SVGIG (reference sequence). The CDR3 sequence is 13 residues long. CDR3 sequence: CAWSRQGSYEQYF. CDR3 in DNA: TGTGCCTGGAGCCGACAGGGGAGCTACGAGCAGTACTTC.

The chain employs TRBV14 and TRBJ1-4; D is undetermined. The CDR3 sequence is 13 residues long. Trimming pared 2 bases from V and 12 bases from J, leaving 13 bases between. The germline CDR1 and CDR2 sequences are SGHDN and FVKESK. The CDR3 region is CASSQTGPWELFF. The CDR3 nucleotides are TGTGCCAGCAGCCAAACTGGACCGTGGGAACTGTTTTTT.

This chain uses TRBV3-1 (or the pseudogene TRBV3-2) with TRBJ2-7; D possibly corresponds to TRBD2 (5 bases). This CDR3 contains 18 residues. Germline values: CDR1 LGHDT, CDR2 YNNKEL (reference sequence). Trimming removed 4 bases from V and 4 bases from J, with 26 bases in between. The CDR3, as DNA: TGTGCCAGCAGCCTCGGACCAATTTATGGCGGGTTGACTTACGAGCAGTACTTC. Translated: CASSLGPIYGGLTYEQYF.

The chain couples TRBV19 to TRBJ2-5; 7 bases match TRBD1. In germline, CDR1 is LNHDA, CDR2 SQIVND (reference sequence). V was clipped by 4 bases and J by 4 bases; unmatched bases: 6. The CDR3 covers 14 residues. The CDR3 here is CASSRAQGLETQYF. The CDR3 DNA sequence: TGTGCCAGTAGTAGAGCACAGGGGTTAGAGACCCAGTACTTC.

The gene calls are TRBV28 and TRBJ2-6; the D gene is possibly TRBD2 (5 bases). Trimming cost V 5 bases and J 0 bases, with 11 bases left between them. The germline V gene encodes CDR1 MDHEN and CDR2 SYDVKM. The CDR3 is made up of 16 amino acids. CDR3 in amino acids: CASSKMGASGANVLTF. In nucleotides, the CDR3 is TGTGCCAGCAGTAAAATGGGAGCCTCTGGGGCCAACGTCCTGACTTTC.

This sequence joins TRBV5-1 and TRBJ2-5; the match to TRBD2 covers 14 bases. This CDR3 has 18 amino acids. The V gene end was trimmed by 1 base and the J gene end by 4 bases; junction bases not matched to a gene: 9. In germline, CDR1 is SGHRS, CDR2 YFSETQ. The CDR3 DNA reads as TGCGCCAGCAGCTTGACGGGGACTAGCGGGAGTGGTGGAGAGACCCAGTACTTC. It yields the protein CASSLTGTSGSGGETQYF. Based on the CDR3 plus reference TRBV5-1 and TRBJ2-5, the full variable domain is KAGVTQTPRYLIKTRGQQVTLSCSPISGHRSVSWYQQTPGQGLQFLFEYFSETQRNKGNFPGRFSGRQFSNSRSEMNVSTLELGDSALYLCASSLTGTSGSGGETQYFGPGTRLLVL.

J is TRBJ1-6 and V is TRBV4-1; TRBD1 matches at 7 bases. Germline values: CDR1 MGHRA, CDR2 YSYEKL. Trimming removed 1 base from V and 7 bases from J; junction bases left unmatched: 1. This CDR3 is 14 amino acids long. Here the CDR3 reads CASSQGDRNSPLHF. The CDR3 bases are TGCGCCAGCAGCCAAGGGGACAGAAATTCACCCCTCCACTTT.

This clone was counted a single time. V usage is TRBV3-1 (or the pseudogene TRBV3-2) and J usage is TRBJ2-7; D gene unclear. There are 13 residues in the CDR3. V shed 5 bases and J shed 3 bases, with 11 bases lying between them. From germline, CDR1 is LGHDT and CDR2 YNNKEL (reference sequence). CDR3 protein: CASSFRSNYEQYF. The CDR3 nucleotides are TGTGCCAGCAGCTTTCGATCAAACTACGAGCAGTACTTC.

This clone was observed once. The chain joins TRBV7-7 to TRBJ2-2, with TRBD1 matching over 8 bases. Germline V CDR1 and CDR2: SSHAT, FNYEAQ (reference sequence). Trimming at V came to 1 base and at J to 1 base, leaving 5 bases not matched to a gene. The CDR3 length is 17 residues. The CDR3 DNA reads TGTGCCAGCAGCTTAGGGGCCGGGACAGGGAACACCGGGGAGCTGTTTTTT. Its translation: CASSLGAGTGNTGELFF.

This clone has a single count. This sequence joins TRBV28 and TRBJ2-7; D perhaps matches TRBD1 (5 bases). V was cut by 11 bases and J by 2 bases, with 7 bases left in between. The CDR3 is 10 residues long. The germline V gene encodes CDR1 MDHEN and CDR2 SYDVKM. The CDR3 sequence is CAVGAYEQYF. The CDR3 region has the DNA TGTGCCGTAGGGGCCTACGAGCAGTACTTC. Together with reference TRBV28 and TRBJ2-7, the CDR3 gives the full variable domain: DVKVTQSSRYLVKRTGEKVFLECVQDMDHENMFWYRQDPGLGLRLIYFSYDVKMKEKGDIPEGYSVSREKKERFSLILESASTNQTSMYLCAVGAYEQYFGPGTRLTVT.

The count of this clone is one. The CDR3 bases are TGCGCCAGCAGCCTCAGTGGGGCGGTCCCCATTAACACCATATATTTT. Encoded protein: CASSLSGAVPINTIYF. This chain connects TRBV4-1 to TRBJ1-3, with D perhaps matching TRBD1 (5 bases). The CDR3 loop spans 16 amino acids. The V gene lost 4 bases and the J gene lost 7 bases, with 20 bases spanning the gap. CDR1 is MGHRA, CDR2 YSYEKL, per germline.

The V gene is TRBV7-8, the J gene TRBJ2-1, with D possibly being TRBD1 (6 bases). The CDR3 sequence is 14 residues long. Trimming removed 1 base from V and 12 bases from J, with 16 bases in between. Germline V gene lookup returns CDR1 SGHVS and CDR2 FQNEAQ. CDR3 bases: TGTGCCAGCAGCTTAGATAGGGGCAACAGGGTGCAGTTCTTC. It is translated as CASSLDRGNRVQFF.